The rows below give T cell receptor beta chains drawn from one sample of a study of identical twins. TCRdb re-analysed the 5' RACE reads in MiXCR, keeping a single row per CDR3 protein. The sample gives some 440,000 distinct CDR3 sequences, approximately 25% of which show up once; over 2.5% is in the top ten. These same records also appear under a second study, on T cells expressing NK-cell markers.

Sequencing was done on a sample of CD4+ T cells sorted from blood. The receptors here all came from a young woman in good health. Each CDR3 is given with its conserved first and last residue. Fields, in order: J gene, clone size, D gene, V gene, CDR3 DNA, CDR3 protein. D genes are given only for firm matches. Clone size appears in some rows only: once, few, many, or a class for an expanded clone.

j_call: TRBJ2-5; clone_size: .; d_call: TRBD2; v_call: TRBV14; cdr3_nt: TGTGCCAGCAGCCAAGTCGAGCGGGGGGGCTGGGAGACCCAGTACTTC; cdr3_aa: CASSQVERGGWETQYF
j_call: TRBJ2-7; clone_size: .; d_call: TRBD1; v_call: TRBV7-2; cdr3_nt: TGTGCCAGCAGCTACCGGGACAGGGGCCCCTACGAGCAGTACTTC; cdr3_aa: CASSYRDRGPYEQYF
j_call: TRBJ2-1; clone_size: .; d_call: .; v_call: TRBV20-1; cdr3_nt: TGCAGTGTCTCACTTCGGGAATATGATGAGCAGTTCTTC; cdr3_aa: CSVSLREYDEQFF
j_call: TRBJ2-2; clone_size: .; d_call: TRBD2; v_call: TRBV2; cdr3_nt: TGTGCCAGCAAAGCGGGGGCCTCGAACACCGGGGAGCTGTTTTTT; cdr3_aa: CASKAGASNTGELFF
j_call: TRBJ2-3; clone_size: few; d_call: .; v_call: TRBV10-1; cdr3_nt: TGCGCCAGCAGTGGGACCAGGGGCCCAGATACGCAGTATTTT; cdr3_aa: CASSGTRGPDTQYF
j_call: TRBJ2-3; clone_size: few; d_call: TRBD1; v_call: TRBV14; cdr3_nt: TGTGCCAGCAGCCGGACAGGGTATCGCACAGATACGCAGTATTTT; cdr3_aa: CASSRTGYRTDTQYF
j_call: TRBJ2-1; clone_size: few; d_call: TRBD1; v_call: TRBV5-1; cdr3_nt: TGCGCCAGCAGCTTTACTACCGGGACAGGGTCCTACAATGAGCAGTTCTTC; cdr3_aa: CASSFTTGTGSYNEQFF
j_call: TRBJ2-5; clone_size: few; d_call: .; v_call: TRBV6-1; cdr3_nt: TGTGCCAGCAGGGTGACATACGAAGAGACCCAGTACTTC; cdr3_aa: CASRVTYEETQYF
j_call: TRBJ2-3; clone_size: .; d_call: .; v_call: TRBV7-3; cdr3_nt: TGTGCCACGGATGCGTGGGGCACGGAGCGGACGCAGTATTTT; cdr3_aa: CATDAWGTERTQYF
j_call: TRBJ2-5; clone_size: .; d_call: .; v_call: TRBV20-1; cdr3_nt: TGCAGTGCTAGTTTGCCTGGGACGGGAGAGACCCAGTACTTC; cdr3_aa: CSASLPGTGETQYF
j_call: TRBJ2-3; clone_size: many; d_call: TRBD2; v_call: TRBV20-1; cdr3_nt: TGCGCTACGGGGGGTGGCACAGATACGCAGTATTTT; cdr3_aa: CATGGGTDTQYF
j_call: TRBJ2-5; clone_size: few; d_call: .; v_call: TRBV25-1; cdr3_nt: TGTGCCAGCAGACTACTGGCGGGGGAGACCCAGTACTTC; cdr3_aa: CASRLLAGETQYF
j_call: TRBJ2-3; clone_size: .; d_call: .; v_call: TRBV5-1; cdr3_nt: TGCGCCAGCAGCTTGGAACTCGGCGGCACATATACGCAGTATTTT; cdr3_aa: CASSLELGGTYTQYF
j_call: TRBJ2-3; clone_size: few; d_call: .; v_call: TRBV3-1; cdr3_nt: TGTGCCAGCAGCGAGGATCACTATACGCAGTATTTT; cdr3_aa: CASSEDHYTQYF
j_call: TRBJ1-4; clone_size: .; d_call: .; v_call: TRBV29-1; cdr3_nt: TGCAGCGTTGGGACAAATGAAAAACTGTTTTTT; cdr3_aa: CSVGTNEKLFF
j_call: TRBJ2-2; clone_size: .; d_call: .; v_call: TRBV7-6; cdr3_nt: TGTGCCAGCAGCCAAGACCGATCTGCGAACACCGGGGAGCTGTTTTTT; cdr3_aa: CASSQDRSANTGELFF
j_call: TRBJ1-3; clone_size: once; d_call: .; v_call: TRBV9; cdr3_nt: TGTGCCAGCAGCTACTCACGACAGTCCGGAAACACCATATATTTT; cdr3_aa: CASSYSRQSGNTIYF
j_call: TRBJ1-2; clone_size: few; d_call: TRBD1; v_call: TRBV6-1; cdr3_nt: TGTGCCAGCAGTCCCCCCGAGACCGGACAGGGAGGGATTAATGGCTACACCTTC; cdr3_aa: CASSPPETGQGGINGYTF
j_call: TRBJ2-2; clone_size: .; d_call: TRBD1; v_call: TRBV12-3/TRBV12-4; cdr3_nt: TGTGCCAGCAGTTTAAAAGGGGGCGCGGGCACCGGGGAGCTGTTTTTT; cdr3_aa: CASSLKGGAGTGELFF
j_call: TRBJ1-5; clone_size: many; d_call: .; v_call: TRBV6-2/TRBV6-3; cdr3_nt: TGTGCCAGCAGTTACTCGCGGGGGAGGGGCAATCAGCCCCAGCATTTT; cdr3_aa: CASSYSRGRGNQPQHF
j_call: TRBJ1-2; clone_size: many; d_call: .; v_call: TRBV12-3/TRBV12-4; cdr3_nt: TGTGCCAGCAGTTTAGGACAGGTGGGCTACACCTTC; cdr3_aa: CASSLGQVGYTF
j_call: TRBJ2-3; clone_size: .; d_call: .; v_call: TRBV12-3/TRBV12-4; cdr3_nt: TGTGCCAGCAGTTTAGCGCAGGGTGGTAGCACAGATACGCAGTATTTT; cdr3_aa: CASSLAQGGSTDTQYF
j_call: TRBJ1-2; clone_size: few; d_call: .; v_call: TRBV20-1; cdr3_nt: TGCAGTGCTAGAGTCCCCGGGGCTGGCTACACCTTC; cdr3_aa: CSARVPGAGYTF
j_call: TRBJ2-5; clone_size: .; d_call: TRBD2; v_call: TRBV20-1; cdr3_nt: TGCAGTGCTCCGACTAGCGGAGCAAAAGAGACCCAGTACTTC; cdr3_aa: CSAPTSGAKETQYF
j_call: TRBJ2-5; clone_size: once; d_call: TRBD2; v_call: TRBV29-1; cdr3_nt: TGCAGCGTTGTAGCGGGCCAAGAGACCCAGTACTTC; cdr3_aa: CSVVAGQETQYF
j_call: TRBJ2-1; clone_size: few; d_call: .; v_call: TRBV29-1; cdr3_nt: TGCAGCGGCCTAACTCGACAGAACCTAGTCCCAATCGAGCAGTTCTTC; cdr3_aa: CSGLTRQNLVPIEQFF
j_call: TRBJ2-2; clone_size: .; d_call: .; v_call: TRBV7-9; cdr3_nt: TGTGCCAGCAGCTTAGGGCTATACTCCAGGCGGACCGGGGAGCTGTTTTTT; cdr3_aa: CASSLGLYSRRTGELFF
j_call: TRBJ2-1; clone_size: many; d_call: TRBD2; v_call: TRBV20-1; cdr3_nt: TGCAGTGCTTACCTAGCGGATTGGGGGCAGTTCTTC; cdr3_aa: CSAYLADWGQFF
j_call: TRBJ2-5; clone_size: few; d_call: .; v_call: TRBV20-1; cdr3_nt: TGCAGTGCTAGATGGGCGGTTGCCCAAGAGACCCAGTACTTC; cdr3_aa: CSARWAVAQETQYF
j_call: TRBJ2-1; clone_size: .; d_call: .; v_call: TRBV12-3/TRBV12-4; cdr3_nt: TGTGCCAGCAGTCCCTTACCCTATGAGCAGTTCTTC; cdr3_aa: CASSPLPYEQFF
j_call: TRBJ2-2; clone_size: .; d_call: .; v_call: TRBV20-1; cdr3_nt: TGCAGTGCTAGAAGACAGGGAGGGAGCACCGGGGAGCTGTTTTTT; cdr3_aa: CSARRQGGSTGELFF
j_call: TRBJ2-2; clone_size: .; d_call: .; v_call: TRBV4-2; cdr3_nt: TGTGCCAGCAGCCAAGTTTCTTCCGGGGAGCTGTTTTTT; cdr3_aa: CASSQVSSGELFF
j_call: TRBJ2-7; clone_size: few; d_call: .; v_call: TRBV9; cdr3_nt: TGTGCCAGCAGCGTGGTCAGTGAAAGCTCCTACGAGCAGTACTTC; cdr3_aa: CASSVVSESSYEQYF
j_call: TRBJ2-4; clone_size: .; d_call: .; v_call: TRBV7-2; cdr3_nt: TGTGCCAGCAGCCCCCGACCGACAAACATTCAGTACTTC; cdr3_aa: CASSPRPTNIQYF
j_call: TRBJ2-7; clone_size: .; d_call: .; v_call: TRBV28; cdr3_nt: TGTACCTCTGGGGTTAGCTCCTACGAGCAGTACTTC; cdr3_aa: CTSGVSSYEQYF
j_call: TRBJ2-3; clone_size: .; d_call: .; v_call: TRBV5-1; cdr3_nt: TGCGCCAGCAGCGAGGCATACGCTGATACGCAGTATTTT; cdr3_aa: CASSEAYADTQYF
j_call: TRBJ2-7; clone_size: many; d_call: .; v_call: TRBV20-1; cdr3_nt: TGCAGTGCTAGGCCTTCCAGAACACTCTCCTACGAGCAGTACTTC; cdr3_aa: CSARPSRTLSYEQYF
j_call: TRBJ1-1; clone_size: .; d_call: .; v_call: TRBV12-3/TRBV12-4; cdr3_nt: TGTGCCAGCAGTCCCGGGAGGATGAACACTGAAGCTTTCTTT; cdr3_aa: CASSPGRMNTEAFF
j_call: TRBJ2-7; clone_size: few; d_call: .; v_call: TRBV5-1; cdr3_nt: TGCGCCAGCAGCCTGACGCGTCCGGAGGAGCAGTACTTC; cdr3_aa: CASSLTRPEEQYF
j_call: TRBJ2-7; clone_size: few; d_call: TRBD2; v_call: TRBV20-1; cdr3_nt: TGCAGTGCTAGAGAACGGCGAACCTGGACTAGCGGGAGCTACGAGCAGTACTTC; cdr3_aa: CSARERRTWTSGSYEQYF
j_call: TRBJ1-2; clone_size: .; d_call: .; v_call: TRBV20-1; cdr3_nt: TGCAGTGCCCGGACGGGAGGTAGCTATGGCTACACCTTC; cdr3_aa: CSARTGGSYGYTF
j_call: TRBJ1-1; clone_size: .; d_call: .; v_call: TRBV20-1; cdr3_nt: TGCAGTGCTAGAGATCTTGGGTACGGAGCTTTCTTT; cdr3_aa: CSARDLGYGAFF
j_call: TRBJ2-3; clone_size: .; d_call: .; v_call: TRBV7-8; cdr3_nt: TGTGCCAGCAGCCCAACAATGAGAGATTGGACAGATACGCAGTATTTT; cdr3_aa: CASSPTMRDWTDTQYF
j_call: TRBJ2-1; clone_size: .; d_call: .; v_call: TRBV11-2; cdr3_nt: TGTGCCAGCAGCTTATTTAATACCGGGTTGCGCGATGAGCAGTTCTTC; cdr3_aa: CASSLFNTGLRDEQFF
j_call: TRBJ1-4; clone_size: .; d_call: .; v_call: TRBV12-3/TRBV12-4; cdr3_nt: TGTGCCAGCAGTCCGGTCTCAACTAATGAAAAACTGTTTTTT; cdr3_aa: CASSPVSTNEKLFF